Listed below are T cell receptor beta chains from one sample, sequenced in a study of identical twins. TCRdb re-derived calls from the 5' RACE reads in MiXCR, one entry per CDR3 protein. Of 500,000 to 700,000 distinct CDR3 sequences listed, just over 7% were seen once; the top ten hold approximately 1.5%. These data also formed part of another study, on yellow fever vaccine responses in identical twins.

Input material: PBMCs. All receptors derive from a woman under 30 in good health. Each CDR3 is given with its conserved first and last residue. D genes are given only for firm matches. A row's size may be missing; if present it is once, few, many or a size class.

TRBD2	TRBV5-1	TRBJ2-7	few	CASSPGGGFTYEQYF	TGCGCCAGCAGCCCCGGGGGGGGATTCACCTACGAGCAGTACTTC
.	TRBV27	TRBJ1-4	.	CASSLAGVGEKLFF	TGTGCCAGCAGTTTAGCAGGGGTAGGGGAAAAACTGTTTTTT
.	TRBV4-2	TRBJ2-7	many	CASNQKSGGGGGEQYF	TGTGCCAGCAACCAGAAGTCTGGCGGAGGGGGAGGCGAGCAGTACTTC
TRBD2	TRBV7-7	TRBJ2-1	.	CASSPLAGGQFF	TGTGCCAGCAGCCCCCTAGCGGGGGGCCAGTTCTTC
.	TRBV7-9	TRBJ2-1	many	CASSPQGLPPYNEQFF	TGTGCCAGCAGCCCCCAGGGACTTCCCCCCTACAATGAGCAGTTCTTC
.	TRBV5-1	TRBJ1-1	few	CASSLEGQMNTEAFF	TGCGCCAGCAGCTTGGAAGGGCAGATGAACACTGAAGCTTTCTTT
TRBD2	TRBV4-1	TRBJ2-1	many	CASSLPSAGAGNEQFF	TGCGCCAGCAGCCTTCCCAGCGCGGGAGCTGGCAATGAGCAGTTCTTC
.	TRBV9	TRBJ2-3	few	CASSGTGTDTQYF	TGTGCCAGCAGCGGGACAGGCACAGATACGCAGTATTTT
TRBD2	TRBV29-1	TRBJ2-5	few	CSVRSGGAGETQYF	TGCAGCGTTAGGAGCGGGGGGGCCGGCGAGACCCAGTACTTC
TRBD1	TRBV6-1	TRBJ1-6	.	CASSRRVGTDNSPLHF	TGTGCCAGCAGCCGGCGAGTCGGGACAGATAATTCACCCCTCCACTTT
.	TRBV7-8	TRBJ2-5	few	CASSLGSGLGEETQYF	TGTGCCAGCAGCTTAGGTTCAGGATTAGGGGAAGAGACCCAGTACTTC
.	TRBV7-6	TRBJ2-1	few	CASSSGPTNEQFF	TGTGCCAGCAGCTCTGGACCTACAAATGAGCAGTTCTTC
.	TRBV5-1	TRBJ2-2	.	CASRTQQNTGELFF	TGCGCCAGCAGGACACAGCAGAACACCGGGGAGCTGTTTTTT
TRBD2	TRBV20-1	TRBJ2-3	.	CCARIIGTSGWTDTQYF	TGCTGCGCTAGAATTATTGGGACTAGCGGGTGGACAGATACGCAGTATTTT
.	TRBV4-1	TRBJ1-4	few	CASSQVGGEKLFF	TGCGCCAGCAGCCAAGTTGGGGGTGAAAAACTGTTTTTT
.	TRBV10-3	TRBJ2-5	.	CAISESKGVQETQYF	TGTGCCATCAGTGAGTCCAAGGGGGTGCAAGAGACCCAGTACTTC
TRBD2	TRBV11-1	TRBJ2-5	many	CASSLGSGRALLQETQYF	TGTGCCAGCAGCTTAGGTAGCGGGAGGGCCCTGTTACAAGAGACCCAGTACTTC
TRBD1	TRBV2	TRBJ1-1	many	CASIQGAEYTEAFF	TGTGCCAGCATACAGGGGGCGGAATACACTGAAGCTTTCTTT
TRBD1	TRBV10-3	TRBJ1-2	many	CAISDGQGDYGYTF	TGTGCCATCAGTGACGGACAGGGCGACTATGGCTACACCTTC
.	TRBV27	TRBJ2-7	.	CASSDSFEQYF	TGTGCCAGCAGTGACAGCTTCGAGCAGTACTTC
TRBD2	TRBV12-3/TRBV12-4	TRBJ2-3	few	CASSSTSGRARGTDTQYF	TGTGCCAGCAGTTCGACTAGCGGGAGGGCCCGGGGCACAGATACGCAGTATTTT
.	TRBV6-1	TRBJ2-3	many	CASSPTGTTPDTQYF	TGTGCCAGCAGCCCAACCGGGACCACTCCAGATACGCAGTATTTT
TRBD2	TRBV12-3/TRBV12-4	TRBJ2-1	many	CASSLSSGSYEQFF	TGTGCCAGCAGCCTGTCGAGCGGGAGTTATGAGCAGTTCTTC
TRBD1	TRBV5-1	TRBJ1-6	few	CASSNPTGAYNSPLHF	TGCGCCAGCAGCAACCCCACAGGGGCCTATAATTCACCCCTCCACTTT
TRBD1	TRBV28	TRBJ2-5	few	CASSLNWGQGALLETQYF	TGTGCCAGCAGTTTAAATTGGGGACAGGGGGCGCTCTTAGAGACCCAGTACTTC
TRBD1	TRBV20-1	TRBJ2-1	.	CSAGTGTGSNEQFF	TGCAGTGCTGGTACCGGGACAGGGAGCAATGAGCAGTTCTTC
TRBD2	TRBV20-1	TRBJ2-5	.	CSASIGTSGRNQETQYF	TGCAGTGCTAGCATCGGGACTAGCGGGAGGAATCAAGAGACCCAGTACTTC
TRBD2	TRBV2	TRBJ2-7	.	CASSGREGPRYEQYF	TGTGCCAGCAGTGGGAGGGAGGGCCCCCGATACGAGCAGTACTTC
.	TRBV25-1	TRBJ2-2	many	CASTDRTGELFF	TGTGCCAGCACTGATCGCACCGGGGAGCTGTTTTTT
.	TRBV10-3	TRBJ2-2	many	CAISVGTGELFF	TGTGCCATCAGTGTTGGAACCGGGGAGCTGTTTTTT
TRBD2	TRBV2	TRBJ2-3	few	CASSQTSGFTDTQYF	TGTGCCAGCAGTCAGACTAGCGGGTTCACAGATACGCAGTATTTT
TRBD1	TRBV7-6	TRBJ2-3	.	CASTQAPTGITDTQYF	TGTGCCAGCACCCAGGCCCCGACAGGGATTACCGATACGCAGTATTTT
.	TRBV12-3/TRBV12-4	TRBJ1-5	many	CASSFGMSREISQPQHF	TGTGCCAGCAGTTTCGGAATGAGCAGGGAGATTAGTCAGCCCCAGCATTTT
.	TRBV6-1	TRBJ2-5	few	CASSAGLGGETQYF	TGTGCCAGCAGCGCCGGACTAGGGGGGGAGACCCAGTACTTC